The text below deals with one TCR beta chain. V lost 0 bases and J 3 bases, leaving 14 bases between the germline ends. Germline CDR1 reads SGHNT; CDR2 reads YYREEE (reference sequence). This CDR3 spans 16 amino acids. Profiling relied on immunoSEQ multiplex PCR, and the TCRdb table lists in-frame clones only, not all of them. Of roughly 2 million clones listed, about 94% were seen once; the top ten hold 1.1%. The data were taken from a study of shared clonotypes between healthy human individuals. Terminally differentiated effector memory CD45RA+ cells were left out of the naive CD8 fraction, which was CD45RO-negative and positively selected for CCR7.

The clonotype comes from a man between 18 and 35 years old in good health. The chain employs TRBV5-4 and TRBJ2-3; D assignment may be TRBD1 or TRBD2 (5 bases each). Sequenced: naive CD8+ T cells sorted from blood. CDR3 coding DNA: TGTGCCAGCAGCTTGGACGGGACCCCAGAGACAGATACGCAGTATTTT. Amino acid sequence: CASSLDGTPETDTQYF.